This T cell receptor (beta chain) is drawn from a study of cytomegalovirus exposure and HLA in healthy donors. V lost 0 bases, J lost 3 bases, and 6 bases lay in between. The germline V gene has CDR1 MRHNA and CDR2 SNTAGT. The CDR3 has 13 residues. PCR primers comprised 60 Vbeta and 13 Jbeta primers. Produced via immunoSEQ multiplex PCR; TCRdb's table is partial and in-frame only. The sample contains more than 150,000 clones, about 82% of which appear only once. The sample comprised PBMCs. The sequence derives from a woman aged 45-60 years in good health and CMV-seropositive. The rearrangement uses TRBV6-4 and TRBJ2-7, with D tentatively TRBD2 (5 bases). CDR3 coding DNA: TGTGCCAGCAGTGACTCGGGGAGCTACGAGCAGTACTTC. This encodes CASSDSGSYEQYF.